The next 28 T cell receptor beta chains were all read from a single sample in a study of CD4 T cells in relation to SARS-CoV-2 and coronaviruses. Before the COVID-19 pandemic, during about 2011-2019, CD4+ T cells were taken from unexposed donors. Clones were sequenced by immunoSEQ multiplex PCR, and TCRdb holds only the in-frame ones, with some missing. The profile shows some 65,000 clones, 87% of them singletons. The material sequenced was memory CD4+ T cells from PBMCs. All receptors come from a human donor in good health.

The chain is built from TRBV11-3 and TRBJ2-3, with 10 bases lining up with TRBD1. CDR1 is SGHNT and CDR2 is YENEEA in the germline V gene. The CDR3 has 12 amino acids. The J segment lost 13 bases and the V segment lost 5 bases, leaving 6 bases of the junction unmatched. The CDR3 reads CASSEGQGKEYF. The CDR3 nucleotides are TGTGCCAGCAGCGAGGGACAGGGGAAGGAGTATTTT.

The CDR3 nucleotides read TGTGCCAGCAGCGCAACGGCGGAGAGCTCCTACAATGAGCAGTTCTTC. This gives the protein CASSATAESSYNEQFF. The chain uses TRBV7-3 and TRBJ2-1; no clear D. V dropped 5 bases and J dropped 0 bases, with 14 bases sitting between them. The CDR3 loop spans 16 amino acids. The V gene's germline CDR1 is SGHTA and CDR2 FQGTGA.

The chain couples TRBV5-4 to TRBJ2-3; 8 bases match TRBD1. Germline values: CDR1 SGHNT, CDR2 YYREEE (reference sequence). The CDR3 length is 16 residues. V was pared by 3 bases and J by 5 bases, with 11 bases of the junction left unmatched. DNA for the CDR3: TGTGCCAGCAGCTACCCGGGGGCAGGGGGCTTAGATACGCAGTATTTT. It translates to CASSYPGAGGLDTQYF.

This chain joins TRBV6-5 and TRBJ2-2; D tentatively fits TRBD1 or TRBD2 (5 bases each). Germline assignment: CDR1 MNHEY and CDR2 SVGAGI. V was shortened by 2 bases and J by 5 bases, with 9 bases between the two germline ends. The CDR3 consists of 14 residues. The CDR3 DNA sequence: TGTGCCAGCAGTTACCTCAGGGAGACCGGGGAGCTGTTTTTT. This sequence encodes CASSYLRETGELFF.

This chain uses TRBV5-1 with TRBJ1-5; 10 bases are shared with TRBD1. Per the germline V gene, CDR1 is SGHRS and CDR2 is YFSETQ. J was trimmed by 4 bases and V by 4 bases; bases with no gene match: 2. This CDR3 is 14 amino acids long. This CDR3 reads CASSVGQGNQPQHF. Written as DNA, the CDR3 is TGCGCCAGCAGCGTGGGACAGGGGAATCAGCCCCAGCATTTT.

The genes are TRBV6-5 and TRBJ2-7, with D perhaps TRBD1 (6 bases). Trimming shortened V by 6 bases and J by 3 bases, and 12 bases separated the two germline ends. CDR1 is MNHEY, CDR2 SVGAGI, per germline. This CDR3 spans 13 amino acids. CDR3 DNA: TGTGCCAGCAGCTTGGGACAAATCTACGAGCAGTACTTC. It encodes CASSLGQIYEQYF.

The chain combines TRBV18 with TRBJ2-3; either TRBD1 or TRBD2 may supply D (5 bases each). The CDR3 is made up of 16 amino acids. The germline CDR1 and CDR2 sequences are KGHSH and LQKENI. V shed 1 base and J shed 7 bases, with 18 bases lying between them. The chain's CDR3 is CASSPLGDQVRNTQYF. The CDR3 bases are TGTGCCAGCTCACCACTCGGGGACCAGGTCAGGAATACGCAGTATTTT.

Only a few counts were recorded for this clone. The rearrangement links TRBV19 to TRBJ1-2; 7 positions agree with TRBD1. CDR1 LNHDA and CDR2 SQIVND come from the germline V gene (reference sequence). J gave up 0 bases and V 3 bases, and 7 bases lay outside the gene matches. The CDR3 consists of 16 residues. In DNA, the CDR3 is TGTGCCAGTAGTATTGGAGGGACAGTTGCTAACTATGGCTACACCTTC. Translating it yields CASSIGGTVANYGYTF.

The rearrangement joins TRBV3-1 (or the pseudogene TRBV3-2) to TRBJ2-5, with 8 nucleotides matching TRBD2. CDR1 and CDR2 from the germline V gene are LGHDT and YNNKEL (reference sequence). This CDR3 spans 14 amino acids. The V segment lost 5 bases and the J segment 2 bases; nucleotides outside the gene matches: 4. The CDR3 DNA reads TGTGCCAGCAGCATCGCGGGGGGTCAAGAGACCCAGTACTTC. As protein: CASSIAGGQETQYF.

This clone has only one observation. The chain carries TRBV6-5 and TRBJ1-1, with a weak D call TRBD1 (6 bases). Germline loops: CDR1 MNHEY, CDR2 SVGAGI. The ends were cut back, 6 bases at V and 1 base at J, with 9 bases in the middle. The CDR3 extends over 13 amino acids. The CDR3 sequence is CASSETGNTEAFF. CDR3 coding DNA: TGTGCCAGCAGCGAGACAGGGAACACTGAAGCTTTCTTT.

The chain combines TRBV5-1 with TRBJ2-2; TRBD1 matches at 9 bases. The trim removed 3 bases at V and 0 bases at J, leaving 3 bases unmatched. The germline V gene encodes CDR1 SGHRS and CDR2 YFSETQ. The CDR3 covers 16 residues. The CDR3 sequence is CASSSRTGANTGELFF. CDR3 DNA: TGCGCCAGCAGCTCCCGGACAGGGGCGAACACCGGGGAGCTGTTTTTT.

The gene calls are TRBV3-1 (or the pseudogene TRBV3-2) and TRBJ2-4; 9 bases are shared with TRBD2. This CDR3 spans 17 amino acids. V shed 4 bases and J 9 bases; nucleotides not matched to a gene: 16. CDR1 and CDR2 from the germline V gene are LGHDT and YNNKEL (reference sequence). The CDR3 spells CASSPQGAGGSRGIQYF. The CDR3 DNA reads TGTGCCAGCAGCCCCCAAGGGGCGGGAGGGTCTCGCGGCATTCAGTACTTC.

The V call is TRBV7-7, the J call TRBJ2-7; maybe TRBD1 (5 bases). The CDR3 is made up of 15 amino acids. V shed 1 base and J shed 2 bases, with 12 bases lying between them. Germline loops: CDR1 SSHAT, CDR2 FNYEAQ (reference sequence). In nucleotides, the CDR3 is TGTGCCAGCAGCTTAGGACAGCGAGGAACCTACGAGCAGTACTTC. Its translation is CASSLGQRGTYEQYF.

The gene calls are TRBV5-4 and TRBJ1-1, with D uncertain. CDR1 and CDR2 from the germline V gene are SGHNT and YYREEE (reference sequence). V lost 6 bases to trimming and J lost 0 bases, with 9 bases between them. The CDR3 has 13 residues. CDR3 in amino acids: CASKPGVNTEAFF. DNA of the CDR3: TGTGCCAGCAAACCAGGAGTGAACACTGAAGCTTTCTTT.

V is TRBV5-1 and J is TRBJ2-5; D is perhaps TRBD2 (5 bases). This CDR3 is 15 amino acids long. V lost 4 bases to trimming and J lost 2 bases, with 15 bases between them. Per germline, CDR1 SGHRS and CDR2 YFSETQ. CDR3 region: CASSRTQTTQETQYF. In DNA, the CDR3 is TGCGCCAGCAGCCGCACCCAGACTACTCAAGAGACCCAGTACTTC.

This chain joins TRBV14 and TRBJ2-7; D may be TRBD2 (7 bases). The CDR3 runs to 13 residues. Per the germline V gene, CDR1 is SGHDN and CDR2 is FVKESK. Trimming stripped 4 bases from V and 6 bases from J, with 13 bases between. The chain's CDR3 is CASSPSGGGEQYF. CDR3 DNA: TGTGCCAGCAGCCCATCGGGGGGCGGCGAGCAGTACTTC.

The sample holds one count of this clone. The V call is TRBV3-1 (or the pseudogene TRBV3-2), the J call TRBJ1-1, with D tentatively TRBD1 (5 bases). The length of the CDR3 is 15 residues. V was cut by 7 bases and J by 3 bases, with 18 bases left in between. Germline CDR1 LGHDT, CDR2 YNNKEL (reference sequence). CDR3 loop: CASTPMGGGDTEAFF. The CDR3 DNA reads as TGTGCCAGCACCCCTATGGGGGGAGGGGACACTGAAGCTTTCTTT.

CDR3 nucleotides: TGCGCCAGCAGCCAAGATCGTTATAGGGCTAGCGGGACGACCGGGGAGCTGTTTTTT. This sequence encodes CASSQDRYRASGTTGELFF. V gene TRBV4-3 combines with J gene TRBJ2-2; 9 bases line up with TRBD2. This CDR3 has 19 amino acids. The germline CDR1 and CDR2 sequences are LGHNA and YSLEER. Germline trimming cut 0 bases from V and 5 bases from J; bases unmatched to any gene: 13.

The chain joins TRBV5-1 to TRBJ2-3; 7 nucleotides match TRBD2. The CDR3 extends over 14 amino acids. The V gene end was trimmed by 6 bases and the J gene end by 5 bases; junction bases not matched to a gene: 9. Per germline, CDR1 SGHRS and CDR2 YFSETQ. The CDR3 nucleotides read TGCGCCAGCAACACAGTCGGGGGGAGAGATACGCAGTATTTT. Protein product: CASNTVGGRDTQYF.

This rearrangement joins TRBV10-3 to TRBJ1-2; D remains ambiguous. The V end was cut by 1 base, the J end by 4 bases, with 7 bases between. The CDR3 spans 13 residues. The germline V gene has CDR1 ENHRY and CDR2 SYGVKD. The CDR3 loop is CAISELGIYGYTF. In DNA, the CDR3 is TGTGCCATCAGTGAGTTGGGGATCTATGGCTACACCTTC.

The DNA of the CDR3 is TGTGCCACCAGTGCCCCCCCTCCACTTAACACTGAAGCTTTCTTT. This gives the protein CATSAPPPLNTEAFF. The rearrangement links TRBV24-1 to TRBJ1-1; D is unclear. The CDR3 is 15 residues long. Deletions cut 5 bases from V and 2 bases from J, with 14 bases between. The germline CDR1 and CDR2 sequences are KGHDR and SFDVKD.

The chain recombines TRBV12-3 or TRBV12-4 with TRBJ2-6; D gene unclear. The germline V and J ends were trimmed by 2 bases and 8 bases, with 1 base remaining between them. The CDR3 runs 11 residues. As DNA, the CDR3 is TGTGCCAGCAGTTTAACCAACGTCCTGACTTTC. Translation gives CASSLTNVLTF.

The table lists this clone with a count of one. The chain couples TRBV5-1 to TRBJ2-6, with TRBD1 identical over 12 bases. The CDR3 runs to 18 residues. Per germline, CDR1 SGHRS and CDR2 YFSETQ. V dropped 4 bases and J dropped 3; count of bases not matched to a gene: 8. The CDR3 protein is CASSLWGQGALGANVLTF. The CDR3 DNA reads as TGCGCCAGCAGCCTATGGGGACAGGGGGCGCTTGGGGCCAACGTCCTGACTTTC.

The chain is built from TRBV5-1 and TRBJ2-5, with 7 bases that match TRBD1. Germline V gives CDR1 SGHRS, CDR2 YFSETQ. V was clipped by 0 bases and J by 3 bases; unmatched bases: 5. The CDR3 sequence is 15 residues long. The CDR3 sequence: CASSLAPGQEETQYF. CDR3 coding DNA: TGCGCCAGCAGCTTGGCCCCCGGACAGGAAGAGACCCAGTACTTC.

The chain joins TRBV5-1 to TRBJ2-7, with 10 bases lining up with TRBD2. J lost 0 bases, V lost 7 bases, and 7 bases had no gene match. CDR1 is SGHRS, CDR2 YFSETQ, per germline. The CDR3 contains 15 residues. This CDR3 reads CASSETSGFSYEQYF. DNA for the CDR3: TGCGCCAGCTCCGAGACTAGCGGGTTCTCCTACGAGCAGTACTTC.

The J gene is TRBJ1-2, the V gene TRBV5-4; D unclear. The CDR3 has 14 amino acids. In germline, CDR1 is SGHNT, CDR2 YYREEE (reference sequence). V was trimmed by 0 bases and J by 5 bases, leaving 11 bases between them. The CDR3 region is CASSLEGNEYGYTF. The CDR3 DNA sequence: TGTGCCAGCAGCTTGGAGGGAAACGAGTATGGCTACACCTTC.

CDR3 residues: CASSVAGGSSGNTIYF. CDR3 DNA: TGTGCCAGCAGCGTAGCTGGGGGGAGCTCTGGAAACACCATATATTTT. The chain combines TRBV9 with TRBJ1-3, with a tentative D call TRBD1 (5 bases). Germline lookup yields CDR1 SGDLS and CDR2 YYNGEE. V dropped 0 bases and J dropped 0 bases, with 10 bases sitting between them. The CDR3 is made up of 16 amino acids.

In its sample, this clone was seen a few times. The gene calls are TRBV5-4 and TRBJ2-7; D is unresolved. Trimming took 1 base from V and 5 from J, leaving 10 bases between them. Germline CDR1 and CDR2: SGHNT and YYREEE (reference sequence). The CDR3 contains 13 residues. The CDR3 spells CASSLYQTNEQYF. CDR3 DNA sequence: TGTGCCAGCAGCTTGTACCAGACCAACGAGCAGTACTTC. The full variable domain, rest sourced from reference TRBV5-4 and TRBJ2-7, is ETGVTQSPTHLIKTRGQQVTLRCSSQSGHNTVSWYQQALGQGPQFIFQYYREEENGRGNFPPRFSGLQFPNYSSELNVNALELDDSALYLCASSLYQTNEQYFGPGTRLTVT.